This T cell receptor beta chain was recovered during a study of blood T cell repertoires in COVID-19. Overall study context: Samples came from the United States, Italy and Spain, spanning acute and convalescent COVID-19. The cDNA or gDNA used as material had been derived from T cells, B-cell-depleted T cells, or PBMCs.

Germline V gene data show CDR1 as KGHSH and CDR2 as LQKENI. V gave up 5 bases and J gave up 3 bases, with 8 bases separating them. There are 12 residues in the CDR3. In the original processing: Amplification from reference gene primers served as the basis for estimated nucleated cell counts. The assay was immunoSEQ multiplex PCR, and TCRdb's table has in-frame clones only and misses some. V and J calls and clone size are as listed in that table; D and trimming were resolved from the DNA. The table shows 150,000 to 200,000 clones, with approximately 84% occurring only once. The sample was peripheral blood. The chain recombines TRBV18 with TRBJ2-7; the D gene is possibly TRBD2 (5 bases). The sequence was collected from a woman aged 80 or older with acute or convalescent COVID-19. The CDR3 protein is CASSYGDYEQYF. The CDR3 bases are TGTGCCAGCTCATACGGGGACTACGAGCAGTACTTC. Based on the CDR3 plus reference TRBV18 and TRBJ2-7, the full variable domain is NAGVMQNPRHLVRRRGQEARLRCSPMKGHSHVYWYRQLPEEGLKFMVYLQKENIIDESGMPKERFSAEFPKEGPSILRIQQVVRGDSAAYFCASSYGDYEQYFGPGTRLTVT.